Many counts were recorded for the clone carrying this T cell receptor (beta chain). The antigen remains unidentified. The CDR3 end lies 3 residues beyond the end of the read and is filled in from the germline J gene. Caucasian heritage predominated among both patients and controls. Repertoires were generated with immunoSEQ multiplex PCR, while TCRdb's copy carries only in-frame clones and drops some. The repertoire shows some 38,000 clones, none seen only once; the top ten take under 3%. The entry originates in a study of T cell clonality in common variable immunodeficiency. Overall study findings and caveats: CVID subjects showed higher TCRbeta clonality than healthy controls. In common variable immunodeficiency, TCR beta chains reportedly carried fewer deletions and N-nucleotide insertions. CVID subjects shared fewer TCRbeta clones than healthy controls did.

V shed 3 bases, J shed 5 bases, and the junction held 8 bases outside the gene matches. Germline V gene lookup returns CDR1 SGHTA and CDR2 FQGNSA. The CDR3 is 15 residues long. The chain combines TRBV7-2 with TRBJ2-3; TRBD2 aligns across 7 bases. Sequenced sample: peripheral blood mononuclear cells. The TCR was taken from a person aged 18 to 75 in good health. This CDR3 is CASSFGGRRIDTQYF. Incomplete CDR3 DNA: TGTGCCAGCAGCTTCGGCGGGAGACGGATAGATACG.